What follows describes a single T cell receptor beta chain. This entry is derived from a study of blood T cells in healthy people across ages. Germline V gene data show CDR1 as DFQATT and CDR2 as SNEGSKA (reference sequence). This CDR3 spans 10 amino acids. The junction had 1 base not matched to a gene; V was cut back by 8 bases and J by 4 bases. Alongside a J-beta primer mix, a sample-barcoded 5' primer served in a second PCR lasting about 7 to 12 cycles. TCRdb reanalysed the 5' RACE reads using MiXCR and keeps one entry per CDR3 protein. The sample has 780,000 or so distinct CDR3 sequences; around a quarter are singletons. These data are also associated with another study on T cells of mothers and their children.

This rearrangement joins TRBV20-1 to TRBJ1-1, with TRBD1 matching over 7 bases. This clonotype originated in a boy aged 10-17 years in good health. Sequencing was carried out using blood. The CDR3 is CSWTGTEAFF. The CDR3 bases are TGCAGTTGGACAGGCACTGAAGCTTTCTTT.